The 10 T cell receptor beta chains presented below share a single source sample, sequenced in a study of OX40 agonist ivuxolimab in advanced cancers. Method: immunoSEQ multiplex PCR; TCRdb's copy keeps in-frame clones and lacks some. The sample lists 91,000 or so clones, roughly 94% occurring once. The sequences come from CD4+ or CD8+ T cells sorted from blood, collected in a trial of the OX40 agonist ivuxolimab. The source is an adult with an advanced solid tumor such as melanoma, head and neck, liver or kidney cancer.

For this clone: This sample also contains other DNA sequences that code for the same CDR3. The chain carries TRBV2 and TRBJ1-1; D is unresolved. The germline V gene encodes CDR1 SNHLY and CDR2 FYNNEI. CDR3 length: 12 residues. Between the trimmed V and J ends, which lost 4 bases and 5 bases, there was a span of 8 bases. The CDR3 region is CASSGGGTEAFF. The DNA of the CDR3 is TGTGCCAGCAGTGGAGGCGGAACTGAAGCTTTCTTT.

V and J are TRBV5-5 and TRBJ1-3; D is perhaps TRBD1 (6 bases). Trimming cost V 2 bases and J 7 bases, with 16 bases left between them. The CDR3 is 15 residues long. Germline-derived CDR1 and CDR2 are SGHKS and YYEKEE (reference sequence). In DNA, the CDR3 is TGTGCCAGCAGCTTTGGGACAATCAGCGGCAACACCATATATTTT. This gives the protein CASSFGTISGNTIYF.

The rearrangement uses TRBV11-2 and TRBJ1-1; D is possibly TRBD1 (5 bases). In germline, CDR1 is SGHAT, CDR2 FQNNGV. The CDR3 length is 15 residues. The V end was cut by 6 bases, the J end by 3 bases, with 17 bases between. The CDR3 reads CASRPLQGIDTEAFF. The CDR3 coding sequence is TGTGCCAGCAGGCCTCTGCAGGGAATTGACACTGAAGCTTTCTTT.

The count of this clone is one. The rearrangement links TRBV28 to TRBJ2-4; D call uncertain. Trimming took 8 bases from V and 6 from J, leaving 14 bases between them. Germline V gene data show CDR1 as MDHEN and CDR2 as SYDVKM. The CDR3 has 13 residues. The CDR3 is CASYDHKTNIQYF. In nucleotides, the CDR3 is TGTGCCAGCTACGACCACAAGACAAACATTCAGTACTTC.

CDR3 region: CASSLTSSLTTGELFF. The CDR3 DNA sequence: TGTGCCAGCAGCTTAACCTCCAGCTTAACTACCGGGGAGCTGTTTTTT. This rearrangement joins TRBV11-2 to TRBJ2-2; D remains unclear. The V and J ends lost 2 bases and 5 bases respectively, with 15 bases between them. Germline V lookup: CDR1 SGHAT, CDR2 FQNNGV. The CDR3 spans 16 residues.

J is TRBJ1-2 and V is TRBV2; maybe TRBD1 (5 bases). The length of the CDR3 is 13 residues. Germline-derived CDR1 and CDR2 are SNHLY and FYNNEI. V gave up 7 bases and J gave up 5 bases, with 14 bases separating them. DNA of the CDR3: TGTGCCAGCACCCAGGACACCGCGTATGGCTACACCTTC. Its protein product is CASTQDTAYGYTF.

This clone was observed a single time. The gene calls are TRBV28 and TRBJ2-5; D is perhaps TRBD2 (5 bases). The germline V gene encodes CDR1 MDHEN and CDR2 SYDVKM. This CDR3 is built from 13 residues. V was clipped by 5 bases and J by 5 bases, with 12 bases between them. CDR3 DNA sequence: TGTGCCAGCAGTCTCAGGACTCCTGAGACCCAGTACTTC. It specifies CASSLRTPETQYF.

The rearrangement links TRBV9 to TRBJ2-5; TRBD2 matches at 9 bases. The CDR3 contains 18 residues. Per the germline V gene, CDR1 is SGDLS and CDR2 is YYNGEE. V lost 2 bases, J lost 1 base, and 12 bases stayed unmatched. The CDR3 is CASSVGSGASGAQETQYF. The CDR3 coding sequence is TGTGCCAGCAGCGTGGGGTCGGGCGCTAGCGGGGCCCAAGAGACCCAGTACTTC.

This sequence joins TRBV5-4 and TRBJ2-7, with TRBD2 matching 10 bases. The CDR3 runs 14 residues. The germline V gene has CDR1 SGHNT and CDR2 YYREEE (reference sequence). Trimming took 3 bases from V and 4 from J; bases not matched to a gene: 4. The CDR3 coding sequence is TGTGCCAGCAGCTCGGGACTAGCGCAGTACGAGCAGTACTTC. It translates to CASSSGLAQYEQYF.

The chain couples TRBV11-2 to TRBJ2-7, with 9 nucleotides matching TRBD1. Germline assignment: CDR1 SGHAT and CDR2 FQNNGV. This CDR3 has 15 amino acids. The V segment lost 6 bases and the J segment 8 bases; nucleotides outside the gene matches: 14. CDR3 sequence reads: CASRHNRGPIYQQYF. CDR3 in DNA: TGTGCCAGCAGACACAACAGGGGGCCCATTTACCAGCAGTACTTC. Complete variable domain (other parts from reference TRBV11-2 and TRBJ2-7): EAGVAQSPRYKIIEKRQSVAFWCNPISGHATLYWYQQILGQGPKLLIQFQNNGVVDDSQLPKDRFSAERLKGVDSTLKIQPAKLEDSAVYLCASRHNRGPIYQQYFGPGTRLTVT.